Listed below are T cell receptor beta chains from one sample, sequenced in a study of cytomegalovirus exposure and HLA in healthy donors. The table came from immunoSEQ multiplex PCR; TCRdb's copy has only in-frame clones and leaves some out. The table shows roughly 150,000 clones, with roughly 85% occurring only once. Sequenced sample: PBMCs. Receptors originate from a male donor in good health and CMV-seronegative. Both conserved end residues are part of each CDR3. A D gene is named only where the DNA matches it firmly. The size field is filled for only some rows; it gives once, few, many or a size class.

>few|TRBV6-6|16|TRBJ1-2|TRBD1
TGTGCCAGCAACTCAATTGGGACAGGGGGAAACTATGGCTACACCTTC
CASNSIGTGGNYGYTF
>-|TRBV18|12|TRBJ2-7|-
TGTGCCAGCTCACCAACCAGGGACGAGCAGTACTTC
CASSPTRDEQYF
>few|TRBV9|14|TRBJ1-1|-
TGTGCCAGCAGCGTAGGCGGGATGAACACTGAAGCTTTCTTT
CASSVGGMNTEAFF
>few|TRBV19|16|TRBJ1-2|TRBD1
TGTGCCAGTAGTCTCAAAGACAGGGGAAATAACTATGGCTACACCTTC
CASSLKDRGNNYGYTF
>-|TRBV7-2|14|TRBJ1-2|-
TGTGCCAGCAGCTTAAATGGCGGTTTGGGTGGCTACACCTTC
CASSLNGGLGGYTF
>-|TRBV5-6|14|TRBJ2-3|-
TGTGCCAGCAGCTTCTCTTCTAGCACAGATACGCAGTATTTT
CASSFSSSTDTQYF
>-|TRBV5-1|16|TRBJ1-3|-
TGCGCCAGCAGCCCCTTCATTTGGGGAGGCGGAAACACCATATATTTT
CASSPFIWGGGNTIYF
>-|TRBV7-9|14|TRBJ2-3|TRBD2
TGTGCCAGCAGCTTAGTGGGAGGGACAGATACGCAGTATTTT
CASSLVGGTDTQYF
>-|TRBV6-5|13|TRBJ2-6|-
TGTGCCAGCATTTATACTGGGGCCAACGTCCTGACTTTC
CASIYTGANVLTF
>-|TRBV6-4|14|TRBJ1-2|-
TGTGCCAGCACGAGGTACCACTTTAACTATGGCTACACCTTC
CASTRYHFNYGYTF
>-|TRBV7-2|15|TRBJ2-1|TRBD2
TGTGCCAGCAGCTTAGCGGGAGGGCTATACAATGAGCAGTTCTTC
CASSLAGGLYNEQFF
>-|TRBV6-4|14|TRBJ2-1|-
TGTGCCAGCAGTGAATCAGCGGCGGCGCATGAGCAGTTCTTC
CASSESAAAHEQFF
>-|TRBV5-1|14|TRBJ2-7|-
TGCGCCAGCAGCTTGGGGGACGGGACTTACGAGCAGTACTTC
CASSLGDGTYEQYF
>-|TRBV9|17|TRBJ2-1|TRBD2
TGTGCCAGCAGCGAGGCGGGAGGCGAACCGTCCTACAATGAGCAGTTCTTC
CASSEAGGEPSYNEQFF
>-|TRBV7-9|17|TRBJ1-1|TRBD1
TGTGCCAGCAGCTTGGGACAGAGTGCCTCCATGAACACTGAAGCTTTCTTT
CASSLGQSASMNTEAFF
>-|TRBV9|15|TRBJ2-3|-
TGTGCCAGCAGCATATCGGCGGGCGGGACGGATACGCAGTATTTT
CASSISAGGTDTQYF
>-|TRBV2|16|TRBJ1-6|-
TGTGCCAGCAGTGAATTGGGGGGGCTTAACGGTTCACCCCTCCACTTT
CASSELGGLNGSPLHF
>-|TRBV27|14|TRBJ2-5|TRBD2
TGTGCCAGCAGTTTAGGGCCCGCAGTGCGGGAGCAGTACTTC
CASSLGPAVREQYF
>-|TRBV6-1|14|TRBJ1-5|-
TGTGCCAGCAGTCCGGGGAACCTCCCTCAGCCCCAGCATTTT
CASSPGNLPQPQHF
>-|TRBV7-2|16|TRBJ2-5|-
TGTGCCAGCAGCCCAATGGACTCGACGGGACAAGAGACCCAGTACTTC
CASSPMDSTGQETQYF
>-|TRBV4-2|12|TRBJ2-1|-
TGTGCCAGCAGCCAAGATGGCCCTGAGCAGTTCTTC
CASSQDGPEQFF
>-|TRBV2|14|TRBJ2-7|TRBD2
TGTGCCAGCACGGCACGACTAGCGGGGTTGGAGCAGTACTTC
CASTARLAGLEQYF
>once|TRBV11-2|15|TRBJ2-7|TRBD1
TGTGCCAGCAGCATATACCCGGGACAGGGATACGAGCAGTACTTC
CASSIYPGQGYEQYF
>-|TRBV5-4|15|TRBJ2-1|TRBD2
TGTGCCAGCAGCTTAAAGCGGGAGTGGTACAATGAGCAGTTCTTC
CASSLKREWYNEQFF
>-|TRBV4-1|17|TRBJ2-7|-
TGCGCCAGCAGCCAAATAGACCTGGGCCTGCATAGTAGCGAGCAGTACTTC
CASSQIDLGLHSSEQYF
>-|TRBV2|15|TRBJ1-3|-
TGTGCCAGCAGTGATCAGGCAGCCAAAGGAAACACCATATATTTT
CASSDQAAKGNTIYF
>-|TRBV7-2|15|TRBJ1-5|-
TGTGCCAGCAGCTTCGGGACATGGAGCAATCAGCCCCAGCATTTT
CASSFGTWSNQPQHF
>-|TRBV12-2|15|TRBJ2-7|-
TGTGCAAGTCGCCGTGGACAGAGGGGTTGGTACGAGCAGTACTTC
CASRRGQRGWYEQYF
>-|TRBV7-9|16|TRBJ1-2|-
TGTTCCAGCAGCTTAAGCTCAGCAGGGCCAAGGGGAGGCTACACCTTC
CSSSLSSAGPRGGYTF
>-|TRBV6-1|16|TRBJ1-4|TRBD1
TGTGCCAGCAGTGCATGGCAGGGGGCAAAGGATGAAAAACTGTTTTTT
CASSAWQGAKDEKLFF
>few|TRBV5-4|17|TRBJ2-7|TRBD2
TGTGCCAGCAGCCGGGGGGGACTAGCGGGAGGGCCCGGCGAGCAGTACTTC
CASSRGGLAGGPGEQYF
>-|TRBV9|16|TRBJ2-2|-
TGTGCCAGCAGCGACCCTCGTACGGGGATAGCCGGGGAGCTGTTTTTT
CASSDPRTGIAGELFF
>-|TRBV14|13|TRBJ2-7|-
TGTGCCAGCGGAGGGGAGGCCTCCTACGAGCAGTACTTC
CASGGEASYEQYF
>few|TRBV19|15|TRBJ1-1|-
TGTGCCAGTAGTATAGATCCTACTCGACAGGTCAGGGCTTTCTTT
CASSIDPTRQVRAFF
>-|TRBV7-9|13|TRBJ1-2|-
TGTTCCAGCAGCCTCGACAGCCCCTATGGCTACACCTTC
CSSSLDSPYGYTF
>-|TRBV5-1|14|TRBJ2-5|-
TGCGCCAGCAGCTTGGCCGTACAGCAAGAGACCCAGTACTTC
CASSLAVQQETQYF
>-|TRBV25-1|11|TRBJ1-2|-
TGTGCCACCCAAGACAGCTATGGCTACACCTTC
CATQDSYGYTF
>-|TRBV7-9|17|TRBJ1-5|-
TGTGCCAGCAGCTTAGGGGGGGGAGGGGGGCGAGGGCAGCCCCAGCATTTT
CASSLGGGGGRGQPQHF
>-|TRBV5-1|13|TRBJ1-1|-
TGCGCCAGCAGTATTACGCAGGGCCCTGAAGCTTTCTTT
CASSITQGPEAFF
>few|TRBV7-9|14|TRBJ1-2|-
TGTTCCAGCAGCTTTTTTCGAGGGGAGGAAGGCTACACCTTC
CSSSFFRGEEGYTF